These T cell receptor beta chains were read from a single sample in a study of regulatory T cells in long-lasting Graves disease. MiXCR, run by TCRdb on the multiplex PCR reads, gives a single entry per CDR3 protein. The sample lists 500,000 or so distinct CDR3 sequences; about 16% were seen once. This same sample was also taken into another study, of T cells in Graves' hyperthyroidism and ophthalmopathy.

The sequencing here drew on peripheral blood mononuclear cells (PBMCs), taken at new diagnosis, from a patient treated with antithyroid drugs. The receptors shown here come from a woman aged 35-65 years with Graves disease. Both conserved end residues are part of each CDR3. The D gene is left open where the match is weak. Rows give clone size only sometimes, using once, few, many, or a class for an expanded clone.

d_gene	v_gene	j_gene	abundance	CDR3aa	CDR3nt
.	TRBV5-4	TRBJ2-2	few	CASSLYSSDGELFF	TGTGCCAGCAGCTTATACAGTTCTGATGGGGAGCTGTTTTTT
.	TRBV6-2/TRBV6-3	TRBJ1-2	.	CASSSPGIKGNGYTF	TGTGCCAGCAGTTCCCCGGGGATCAAGGGAAATGGCTACACCTTC
TRBD2	TRBV3-1	TRBJ2-3	few	CASSPPGRGGVGDTQYF	TGTGCCAGCAGCCCCCCTGGGCGGGGGGGCGTTGGTGATACGCAGTATTTT
TRBD1	TRBV12-3/TRBV12-4	TRBJ1-1	many	CASSFRGREAFF	TGTGCCAGCAGTTTCAGGGGGCGAGAAGCTTTCTTT
TRBD1	TRBV20-1	TRBJ1-4	many	CSARPQGAPEKLFF	TGCAGTGCTAGGCCACAGGGGGCTCCTGAAAAACTGTTTTTT
.	TRBV6-1	TRBJ1-2	.	CASLGYGPGGGYTF	TGTGCCAGCCTAGGGTACGGGCCGGGGGGAGGCTACACCTTC
.	TRBV20-1	TRBJ1-3	.	CSARGTFLGDTIYF	TGCAGTGCTAGAGGGACATTTCTTGGAGACACCATATATTTT
.	TRBV24-1	TRBJ1-1	.	CATSSWTAQIPNTEALF	TGTGCCACCAGTTCTTGGACAGCCCAAATCCCGAACACTGAAGCTCTCTTT
.	TRBV10-3	TRBJ1-6	.	CAISDRDNSPLHF	TGTGCCATCAGTGATAGGGATAATTCACCCCTCCACTTT
.	TRBV20-1	TRBJ2-3	many	CSARVFGGLADTQYF	TGCAGTGCTAGAGTCTTCGGGGGCTTGGCAGATACGCAGTATTTT
.	TRBV3-1	TRBJ1-4	many	CASSPSLGTNEKLFF	TGTGCCAGCAGCCCATCGTTGGGAACTAATGAAAAACTGTTTTTT
TRBD1	TRBV24-1	TRBJ2-2	.	CATSDFLGQGNTGELFF	TGTGCCACCAGTGATTTTCTTGGACAGGGAAACACCGGGGAGCTGTTTTTT
TRBD1	TRBV5-1	TRBJ1-1	.	CASSLRDREVTEAFF	TGCGCCAGCAGCTTGCGGGACAGGGAGGTCACTGAAGCTTTCTTT
.	TRBV4-1	TRBJ1-2	few	CASSETRLWGGYTF	TGCGCCAGCAGCGAAACCCGTCTCTGGGGGGGCTACACCTTC
TRBD1	TRBV19	TRBJ2-7	few	CASSGPGTGHHEQYF	TGTGCCAGTAGTGGACCCGGGACAGGGCACCACGAGCAGTACTTC
.	TRBV12-5	TRBJ1-2	.	CASGLKVYGYTF	TGTGCTAGTGGTTTGAAAGTCTATGGCTACACCTTC
.	TRBV9	TRBJ2-1	many	CASSVGPRNNEQFF	TGTGCCAGCAGCGTAGGCCCCAGAAACAATGAGCAGTTCTTC
.	TRBV7-9	TRBJ2-7	many	CASSLQESAYEQYF	TGTGCCAGCAGCCTACAGGAGTCTGCCTACGAGCAGTACTTC
.	TRBV4-1	TRBJ1-2	.	CASSQAFGGVGYTF	TGCGCCAGCAGCCAAGCCTTCGGGGGAGTTGGCTACACCTTC
TRBD2	TRBV2	TRBJ2-1	few	CASSSTASGGASEQFF	TGTGCCAGCAGCTCAACCGCGAGCGGGGGAGCGAGTGAGCAGTTCTTC
.	TRBV20-1	TRBJ1-6	.	CSARSGGGPWGSPLHF	TGCAGTGCTAGAAGTGGGGGGGGGCCCTGGGGTTCACCCCTCCACTTT
TRBD1	TRBV19	TRBJ1-1	few	CASKRTGLEAFF	TGTGCCAGTAAGAGGACAGGGCTTGAAGCTTTCTTT
TRBD1	TRBV15	TRBJ2-3	many	CATSRGQGSDTQYF	TGTGCCACCAGCAGGGGACAGGGGTCAGATACGCAGTATTTT
TRBD1	TRBV4-1	TRBJ1-2	few	CASSQEPGGGGYTF	TGCGCCAGCAGCCAAGAACCAGGGGGAGGTGGCTACACCTTC
.	TRBV20-1	TRBJ2-7	many	CSATTLRRGLGEQYF	TGCAGTGCTACTACCCTCCGGCGGGGGCTGGGGGAGCAGTACTTC
.	TRBV18	TRBJ1-1	.	CASSPQSPSTTGGTEAFF	TGTGCCAGCTCACCACAATCACCCTCAACCACGGGAGGCACTGAAGCTTTCTTT
.	TRBV5-1	TRBJ1-1	many	CASSIYTDLNTEAFF	TGCGCCAGCAGCATTTACACGGATCTGAACACTGAAGCTTTCTTT
.	TRBV19	TRBJ1-3	few	CASSPPGQRNTIYF	TGTGCCAGTAGTCCACCGGGACAAAGAAACACCATATATTTT